The 25 T cell receptor beta chains below come from one sample, sequenced in a study of T cells in Graves' hyperthyroidism and ophthalmopathy (dated by TCRdb to about 2019). Libraries were constructed by multiplex PCR. The sequencing machine was an Illumina HiSeq 2000. Amplification of TCR beta CDR3 regions was carried out from RNA transcripts. The first round of RT-PCR for the TCR CDR3 was performed with the HTBI primer set and the Qiagen OneStep RT-PCR kit. TCRdb reanalyzed the raw reads on its own, using fastp at Q25 for trimming and MiXCR for clone calling, and kept in-frame beta chains. Duplicate CDR3 protein sequences are folded into a single record with the most common DNA and genes. This sample holds about 720,000 distinct CDR3 sequences; roughly 15% were observed only once. In total, the top ten clones hold approximately 8% of the sample. Sample: blood. These receptor sequences come from a man in his late teens or twenties with Graves' hyperthyroidism.

This clonotype came up many times. The chain combines TRBV28 with TRBJ2-1; D unclear. Germline loops: CDR1 MDHEN, CDR2 SYDVKM. V was clipped by 4 bases and J by 5 bases, with 12 bases between them. The CDR3 length is 14 residues. In nucleotides, the CDR3 is TGTGCCAGCAGTTCCCTCCCTGTGAACAATGAGCAGTTCTTC. It translates to CASSSLPVNNEQFF. Full variable domain (missing parts from reference TRBV28 and TRBJ2-1): DVKVTQSSRYLVKRTGEKVFLECVQDMDHENMFWYRQDPGLGLRLIYFSYDVKMKEKGDIPEGYSVSREKKERFSLILESASTNQTSMYLCASSSLPVNNEQFFGPGTRLTVL.

V usage is TRBV7-9 and J usage is TRBJ2-3, with TRBD2 matching 13 bases. CDR1 and CDR2 from the germline V gene are SEHNR and FQNEAQ (reference sequence). The V gene end was trimmed by 4 bases and the J gene end by 0 bases; junction bases not matched to a gene: 4. CDR3 size: 17 residues. The CDR3 is CASSSSGLAGSTDTQYF. In nucleotides, the CDR3 is TGTGCCAGCAGCTCATCGGGACTAGCGGGAAGCACAGATACGCAGTATTTT.

This clonotype was recorded a few times. This chain joins TRBV12-3 or TRBV12-4 and TRBJ1-3; TRBD1 is a possible D gene (5 bases). Trimming stripped 2 bases from V and 8 bases from J, with 19 bases between. The CDR3 has 16 residues. CDR3 bases: TGTGCCAGCAGTTTATTTGCCGGACAACCTATGGACACCATATATTTT. Its protein product is CASSLFAGQPMDTIYF.

There are many counts of this clonotype. The genes are TRBV7-7 and TRBJ1-1; the match to TRBD1 covers 7 bases. The J segment lost 6 bases and the V segment lost 3 bases, leaving 4 bases of the junction unmatched. Germline V lookup: CDR1 SSHAT, CDR2 FNYEAQ (reference sequence). The length of the CDR3 is 13 residues. CDR3 residues: CASSFDRDSEAFF. In nucleotides, the CDR3 is TGTGCCAGCAGCTTCGACAGGGACTCTGAAGCTTTCTTT.

There are a few counts of this clonotype. V and J are TRBV28 and TRBJ1-5; 12 nucleotides match TRBD1. Trimming removed 7 bases from V and 6 bases from J; junction bases left unmatched: 10. Germline CDR1 is MDHEN and CDR2 is SYDVKM. The CDR3 contains 16 residues. The CDR3 region is CASTITGTGGVQPQHF. The CDR3 coding sequence is TGTGCCAGCACCATAACCGGGACAGGGGGCGTTCAGCCCCAGCATTTT.

This clonotype was found a few times. The V call is TRBV6-5, the J call TRBJ2-1, with D tentatively TRBD2 (5 bases). V was cut by 3 bases and J by 2 bases, with 11 bases left in between. This CDR3 spans 15 amino acids. The germline gives CDR1 MNHEY, CDR2 SVGAGI. This CDR3 reads CASSYTGIAYNEQFF. As DNA, the CDR3 is TGTGCCAGCAGTTATACGGGGATAGCCTACAATGAGCAGTTCTTC.

CDR3 in DNA: TGTGCCAGCAGCTCGGGGACAGGGATGGGGGAGCAGTACTTC. Residues: CASSSGTGMGEQYF. The rearrangement links TRBV7-3 to TRBJ2-7; 9 nucleotides match TRBD1. The V gene's germline CDR1 is SGHTA and CDR2 FQGTGA. V trimming: 4 bases; J trimming: 7 bases; junction bases outside the gene matches: 8. This CDR3 region has 14 residues. Combining the CDR3 with reference TRBV7-3 and TRBJ2-7 gives the whole variable domain GAGVSQTPSNKVTEKGKYVELRCDPISGHTALYWYRQSLGQGPEFLIYFQGTGAADDSGLPNDRFFAVRPEGSVSTLKIQRTERGDSAVYLCASSSGTGMGEQYFGPGTRLTVT.

The V gene is TRBV4-1, the J gene TRBJ2-1, with unresolved D. The ends were cut back, 3 bases at V and 1 base at J, with 19 bases in the middle. This CDR3 is 18 amino acids long. Per germline, CDR1 MGHRA and CDR2 YSYEKL. This CDR3 reads CASSHLYPERVSYNEQFF. In DNA, the CDR3 is TGCGCCAGCAGCCACCTCTACCCGGAAAGAGTGTCCTACAATGAGCAGTTCTTC.

The rearrangement uses TRBV9 and TRBJ2-5; TRBD2 matches at 9 bases. Trimming took 4 bases from V and 3 from J; bases not matched to a gene: 7. The CDR3 consists of 15 residues. The germline V gene encodes CDR1 SGDLS and CDR2 YYNGEE. CDR3 DNA sequence: TGTGCCAGCAGCCCGATCCTAGCGGGAAAAGAGACCCAGTACTTC. Its protein product is CASSPILAGKETQYF.

This clonotype was seen repeatedly, ten times or more. V gene TRBV12-3 or TRBV12-4 combines with J gene TRBJ2-1, with 9 bases lining up with TRBD2. CDR3 length equals 14 residues. V shed 6 bases and J 6 bases; nucleotides not matched to a gene: 6. CDR3 residues: CASSSTSGGNEQFF. The CDR3 nucleotides are TGTGCCAGCAGCTCGACTAGCGGAGGCAATGAGCAGTTCTTC.

There are a few counts of this clonotype. The chain couples TRBV3-1 to TRBJ2-2, with 10 bases fitting TRBD2. Looked up from germline, CDR1 is LGHDT and CDR2 is YNNKEL (reference sequence). There are 14 residues in the CDR3. Trimming at V came to 6 bases and at J to 6 bases, leaving 4 bases not matched to a gene. The DNA for the CDR3 is TGTGCCAGCAGGGCACTAGCGGGACCCGGGGAGCTGTTTTTT. Its translation is CASRALAGPGELFF.

Only a few counts were recorded for this clonotype. The genes are TRBV6-1 and TRBJ1-5; 9 bases match TRBD1. The J segment lost 5 bases and the V segment lost 0 bases, leaving 8 bases of the junction unmatched. Germline values: CDR1 MNHNS, CDR2 SASEGT. This CDR3 is built from 17 residues. Written as DNA, the CDR3 is TGTGCCAGCAGTGAAGCTCGCTGGACAGGGGCCGATCAGCCCCAGCATTTT. Residues: CASSEARWTGADQPQHF.

The genes are TRBV20-1 and TRBJ2-3, with a weak D call TRBD2 (5 bases). V gave up 6 bases and J gave up 1 base, with 11 bases separating them. The CDR3 length is 13 residues. CDR1 and CDR2 (germline): DFQATT, SNEGSKA (reference sequence). In DNA, the CDR3 is TGCAGTGCCCCCGCGGAGGGCACAGATACGCAGTATTTT. Its protein product is CSAPAEGTDTQYF.

The chain is built from TRBV15 and TRBJ2-5; D is possibly TRBD1 (5 bases). CDR1 and CDR2 (germline): LNHNV, YYDKDF (reference sequence). The CDR3 is made up of 13 amino acids. V was cut by 3 bases and J by 3 bases, with 8 bases left in between. CDR3 sequence: CATSRDIKETQYF. The DNA for the CDR3 is TGTGCCACCAGCAGGGACATTAAAGAGACCCAGTACTTC.

The chain employs TRBV7-2 and TRBJ1-2; D might be TRBD1 (6 bases). Germline assignment: CDR1 SGHTA and CDR2 FQGNSA. The CDR3 loop spans 15 amino acids. V dropped 1 base and J dropped 7 bases, with 16 bases sitting between them. The CDR3 nucleotides are TGTGCCAGCAGCTTAGTTCAGGGGCAGGATTCTGGCTACACCTTC. Translating it yields CASSLVQGQDSGYTF.

The table lists this clonotype with many counts. The genes are TRBV12-3 or TRBV12-4 and TRBJ2-1; D ambiguous. V lost 5 bases and J lost 8, with 10 bases in between. The CDR3 runs 12 residues. The CDR3 DNA reads TGTGCCAGCAGTCCCATCCCCTATGAGCAGTTCTTC. Translation gives CASSPIPYEQFF.

In this sample, this clonotype turned up a few times. This chain uses TRBV7-2 with TRBJ2-2; weak D call: TRBD2 (6 bases). CDR1 is SGHTA, CDR2 FQGNSA, per germline. Trimming shortened V by 4 bases and J by 7 bases, and 16 bases separated the two germline ends. The CDR3 runs to 15 residues. The CDR3 reads CASSWPGVKGGELFF. The DNA for the CDR3 is TGTGCCAGCAGCTGGCCGGGGGTCAAGGGCGGGGAGCTGTTTTTT.

This clonotype was observed a few times. The rearrangement links TRBV6-1 to TRBJ2-7; 14 bases match TRBD2. Trimming removed 6 bases from V and 4 bases from J; junction bases left unmatched: 5. There are 15 residues in the CDR3. Germline CDR1 MNHNS, CDR2 SASEGT. In DNA, the CDR3 is TGTGCCAGCAGGCATGGGACTAGCGGGAGTTACGAGCAGTACTTC. It codes for CASRHGTSGSYEQYF.

This clonotype came up many times. The chain recombines TRBV15 with TRBJ2-3; TRBD2 aligns across 10 bases. The V and J ends lost 5 bases and 5 bases, in that order; junction bases with no gene match: 4. CDR3 length equals 14 residues. Germline V lookup: CDR1 LNHNV, CDR2 YYDKDF (reference sequence). CDR3 protein: CATSELAGKDTQYF. DNA of the CDR3: TGTGCCACCAGCGAACTAGCGGGAAAAGATACGCAGTATTTT.

The chain is built from TRBV9 and TRBJ2-5; TRBD2 might be the D (9 bases). This CDR3 contains 17 residues. CDR1 and CDR2 (germline): SGDLS, YYNGEE. The V end lost 10 bases, the J end lost 2 bases, and 27 bases lay between the germline ends. CDR3 in DNA: TGTGCCTACACAGGGGGGACGACTAGCGGACTACAAGAGACCCAGTACTTC. Amino acid sequence: CAYTGGTTSGLQETQYF.

This clonotype was seen only a few times. The chain is built from TRBV2 and TRBJ2-3; TRBD2 matches at 7 bases. There are 13 residues in the CDR3. From germline, CDR1 is SNHLY and CDR2 FYNNEI. The junction had 4 bases not matched to a gene; V was cut back by 4 bases and J by 6 bases. The CDR3 DNA reads as TGTGCCAGCAGTGTACTAGCGAAGGATACGCAGTATTTT. This gives the protein CASSVLAKDTQYF.

This clonotype was recorded many times. The CDR3 protein is CASSQANTEAFF. DNA for the CDR3: TGTGCCAGCAGCCAAGCCAACACTGAAGCTTTCTTT. This sequence joins TRBV3-1 and TRBJ1-1, with D unresolved. Trimming removed 1 base from V and 2 bases from J, with 2 bases in between. In germline, CDR1 is LGHDT, CDR2 YNNKEL (reference sequence). There are 12 residues in the CDR3.

The V and J genes are TRBV15 and TRBJ1-6; D unresolved. The length of the CDR3 is 16 residues. The V gene's germline CDR1 is LNHNV and CDR2 YYDKDF (reference sequence). V was clipped by 0 bases and J by 4 bases, with 10 bases between them. This chain's CDR3 is CATSRDPAGYNSPLHF. The CDR3 DNA is TGTGCCACCAGCAGAGATCCGGCAGGATATAATTCACCCCTCCACTTT. Variable domain in full (rest from reference TRBV15 and TRBJ1-6): DAMVIQNPRYQVTQFGKPVTLSCSQTLNHNVMYWYQQKSSQAPKLLFHYYDKDFNNEADTPDNFQSRRPNTSFCFLDIRSPGLGDTAMYLCATSRDPAGYNSPLHFGNGTRLTVT.

This clonotype was seen only a few times. The chain recombines TRBV9 with TRBJ2-2; TRBD1 might be the D (5 bases). The CDR3 sequence is 14 residues long. The V and J ends lost 5 bases and 5 bases respectively, with 13 bases between them. Per the germline V gene, CDR1 is SGDLS and CDR2 is YYNGEE. The CDR3 DNA sequence: TGTGCCAGCAGTGTAAGGACATCGACCGGGGAGCTGTTTTTT. The encoded protein is CASSVRTSTGELFF.

This clonotype appeared many times. The chain recombines TRBV4-3 with TRBJ1-1; D is perhaps TRBD1 (5 bases). The V and J ends lost 0 bases and 0 bases respectively, with 8 bases between them. Germline V CDR1 and CDR2: LGHNA, YSLEER. CDR3 length equals 15 residues. DNA for the CDR3: TGCGCCAGCAGCCAAGATGGGGGTATGAACACTGAAGCTTTCTTT. This codes for CASSQDGGMNTEAFF.